This is a list of T cell receptor beta chains from one sample in a study of shared clonotypes between healthy human individuals. Method: immunoSEQ multiplex PCR; TCRdb's copy keeps in-frame clones and lacks some. In the table there are over 750,000 clones, about 96% of which are singletons. The sample consisted of naive CD8+ T cells sorted from blood. The source of these receptors is a man aged 30 to 45 in good health. The CDR3 runs from the conserved cysteine through the conserved F or W. The order of the fields is D gene, V gene, J gene, clone size, CDR3 DNA, CDR3 protein. The D gene is left open where the match is weak. The size of a clone is reported for some rows only, either as once, few or many, or as a class for expanded clones.

D: TRBD1; V: TRBV6-6; J: TRBJ2-1; size: -; DNA: TGTGCCAGCAGTCAACGGGACAGGTTTTACAATGAGCAGTTCTTC; CDR3: CASSQRDRFYNEQFF
D: -; V: TRBV2; J: TRBJ2-1; size: -; DNA: TGTGCCGCGCGAGTGCGGGGAGCCTACAATGAGCAGTTCTTC; CDR3: CAARVRGAYNEQFF
D: -; V: TRBV29-1; J: TRBJ2-7; size: once; DNA: TGCAGCGTCGGGGGACCGGGCTACGAGCAGTACTTC; CDR3: CSVGGPGYEQYF
D: TRBD1; V: TRBV29-1; J: TRBJ2-7; size: -; DNA: TGCAGCGTTGAAACCGACAGGGAGAGCTACGAGCAGTACTTC; CDR3: CSVETDRESYEQYF
D: -; V: TRBV7-9; J: TRBJ2-3; size: -; DNA: TGTGCTAGCAGCAAGAGCACAGATACGCAGTATTTT; CDR3: CASSKSTDTQYF
D: -; V: TRBV9; J: TRBJ2-2; size: -; DNA: TGTGCCAGCAGCGTATGGGATAGCACCGGGGAGCTGTTTTTT; CDR3: CASSVWDSTGELFF
D: -; V: TRBV7-9; J: TRBJ2-7; size: -; DNA: TGTGCCAGCAGCTTAGCGGAGGGAATTGACTACGAGCAGTACTTC; CDR3: CASSLAEGIDYEQYF
D: TRBD1; V: TRBV5-1; J: TRBJ2-5; size: -; DNA: TGCGCCAGCAGCCAATGGGACAGACAAGAGACCCAGTACTTC; CDR3: CASSQWDRQETQYF
D: TRBD2; V: TRBV27; J: TRBJ2-7; size: -; DNA: TGTGCCAGCAGTTCCGGACTAGCGGGAAGGGCACGGGGCTCCTACGAGCAGTACTTC; CDR3: CASSSGLAGRARGSYEQYF
D: -; V: TRBV27; J: TRBJ2-3; size: -; DNA: TGTGCCAGCAGTTTATGGGGAGGGGGGTGGACAGATACGCAGTATTTT; CDR3: CASSLWGGGWTDTQYF
D: TRBD2; V: TRBV7-9; J: TRBJ2-1; size: -; DNA: TGTGCCAGCAGCAACCCCCGGCTAGCGGGACATCTTGAGCAGTTCTTC; CDR3: CASSNPRLAGHLEQFF
D: -; V: TRBV5-6; J: TRBJ2-1; size: -; DNA: TGTGCCAGCAGCTCGCACAATCTTCCCAATGAGCAGTTCTTC; CDR3: CASSSHNLPNEQFF
D: -; V: TRBV6-5; J: TRBJ2-3; size: -; DNA: TGTGCCAGCAGGCCGATAAACGATAGGGATACGCAGTATTTT; CDR3: CASRPINDRDTQYF
D: -; V: TRBV27; J: TRBJ2-7; size: -; DNA: TGTGCCAGCAGTAAACCGGGACTTAACGAATGGGGCGAGCAGTACTTC; CDR3: CASSKPGLNEWGEQYF
D: TRBD2; V: TRBV11-2; J: TRBJ2-1; size: -; DNA: TGTGCCAGCAGCTTGGCCTTTGGCGGGAGTGCGGCTGGCAATGAGCAGTTCTTC; CDR3: CASSLAFGGSAAGNEQFF
D: TRBD2; V: TRBV7-9; J: TRBJ2-7; size: -; DNA: TGTGCCAGCAGCTCCCTTAAGGGAGGGCCGGTCGACGAGCAGTACTTC; CDR3: CASSSLKGGPVDEQYF
D: TRBD2; V: TRBV28; J: TRBJ2-7; size: -; DNA: TGTGCCAGCAGTTCCACTAGCGGGAGGGCCCAGCAGTACTTC; CDR3: CASSSTSGRAQQYF
D: -; V: TRBV6-5; J: TRBJ2-6; size: -; DNA: TGTGCCAGCAGTCCCGTCCCTTCTGGGGCCAACGTCCTGACTTTC; CDR3: CASSPVPSGANVLTF
D: -; V: TRBV7-2; J: TRBJ1-1; size: -; DNA: TGTGCCAGCAGCCCCCCGCCGGGGGGCACTGAAGCTTTCTTT; CDR3: CASSPPPGGTEAFF
D: -; V: TRBV14; J: TRBJ2-2; size: -; DNA: TGTGCCAGCAGCCAACGACCTAGGGCCGGGGAGCTGTTTTTT; CDR3: CASSQRPRAGELFF
D: -; V: TRBV5-5; J: TRBJ2-1; size: -; DNA: TGTGCCAGCAGCTTGGATGCGGGTACATCCCCAGAGCAGTTCTTC; CDR3: CASSLDAGTSPEQFF
D: -; V: TRBV14; J: TRBJ2-1; size: -; DNA: TGTGCCAGCAGCCAAGTTCCGCCTACGCAGTTCTTC; CDR3: CASSQVPPTQFF
D: TRBD2; V: TRBV27; J: TRBJ2-7; size: once; DNA: TGTGCCAGCAGTTTTAGCGGGAGTTCCTACGAGCAGTACTTC; CDR3: CASSFSGSSYEQYF
D: -; V: TRBV19; J: TRBJ2-7; size: -; DNA: TGTGCCAGTAGTTGGGGGCTTACCTACGAGCAGTACTTC; CDR3: CASSWGLTYEQYF
D: -; V: TRBV27; J: TRBJ2-1; size: once; DNA: TGTGCCACCTCCCCGGCAGGGACCTACAATGAGCAGTTCTTC; CDR3: CATSPAGTYNEQFF
D: -; V: TRBV27; J: TRBJ1-1; size: -; DNA: TGTGCCAGCAGTAGAGAACAGGCCCATTACACTGAAGCTTTCTTT; CDR3: CASSREQAHYTEAFF
D: -; V: TRBV29-1; J: TRBJ2-7; size: -; DNA: TGCAGCGTGGGGGGCAGCTACGAGCAGTACTTC; CDR3: CSVGGSYEQYF
D: -; V: TRBV9; J: TRBJ2-1; size: -; DNA: TGTGCCAGCAGCGTAGGGATTTACAATGAGCAGTTCTTC; CDR3: CASSVGIYNEQFF
D: -; V: TRBV5-1; J: TRBJ1-1; size: -; DNA: TGCGCCAGTCGAGCACAGCAGAACACTGAAGCTTTCTTT; CDR3: CASRAQQNTEAFF
D: TRBD2; V: TRBV29-1; J: TRBJ2-3; size: -; DNA: TGCAGCGTTGAAGAAGGACTAGCGGGAGGTATAGATACGCAGTATTTT; CDR3: CSVEEGLAGGIDTQYF
D: -; V: TRBV5-1; J: TRBJ1-4; size: -; DNA: TGCGCCAGCAGCTCAGAAACACGGGAACTGTTTTTT; CDR3: CASSSETRELFF
D: -; V: TRBV28; J: TRBJ1-1; size: -; DNA: TGTGCCAGCAGTTTATTTGAGACCGGGGTGAACACTGAAGCTTTCTTT; CDR3: CASSLFETGVNTEAFF
D: TRBD1; V: TRBV14; J: TRBJ2-2; size: -; DNA: TGTGCCAGCAGCCCCCTGTGGGACAGCCCCAGGTGGGAGCTGTTTTTT; CDR3: CASSPLWDSPRWELFF
D: -; V: TRBV29-1; J: TRBJ2-4; size: few; DNA: TGCAGCGTTGTTCCAGGTAGCAGGAACATTCAGTACTTC; CDR3: CSVVPGSRNIQYF
D: -; V: TRBV28; J: TRBJ2-7; size: -; DNA: TGTGCCAGCAGTTTTCAGGTAAACTCCTACGAGCAGTACTTC; CDR3: CASSFQVNSYEQYF
D: TRBD2; V: TRBV2; J: TRBJ2-1; size: -; DNA: TGTGCCAGCAGAGGTAAAACTAGCGGGAGCGATGAGCAGTTCTTC; CDR3: CASRGKTSGSDEQFF
D: -; V: TRBV5-1; J: TRBJ2-7; size: -; DNA: TGCGCCAGCAGCTACGGAGTCGGGGACTACGAGCAGTACTTC; CDR3: CASSYGVGDYEQYF